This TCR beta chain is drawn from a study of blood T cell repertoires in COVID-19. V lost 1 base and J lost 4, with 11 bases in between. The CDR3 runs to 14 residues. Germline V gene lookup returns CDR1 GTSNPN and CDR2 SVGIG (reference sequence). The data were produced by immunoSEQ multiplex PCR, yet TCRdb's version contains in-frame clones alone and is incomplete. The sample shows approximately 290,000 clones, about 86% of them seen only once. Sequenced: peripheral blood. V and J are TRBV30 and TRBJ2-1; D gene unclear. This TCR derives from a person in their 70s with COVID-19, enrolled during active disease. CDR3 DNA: TGTGCCTGGAGTGATGTTGGAGTTTACAATGAGCAGTTCTTC. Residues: CAWSDVGVYNEQFF.